A single sample is the source of the 7 T cell receptor beta chains below, sequenced in a study of blood T cell repertoires in COVID-19. The data were produced by immunoSEQ multiplex PCR, yet TCRdb's version contains in-frame clones alone and is incomplete. Here the sample spans about 220,000 clones, about 85% being singletons. Sequencing used peripheral blood. The receptors derive from a man aged 50 to 60 who had recovered from COVID-19.

This clone was seen ten or more times. The chain uses TRBV19 and TRBJ2-1; perhaps TRBD2 as D (6 bases). This CDR3 is 15 amino acids long. Germline CDR1 LNHDA, CDR2 SQIVND (reference sequence). V was clipped by 5 bases and J by 10 bases, with 21 bases between them. The chain's CDR3 is CASSGLALAREEQFF. CDR3 nucleotides: TGTGCCAGTAGTGGACTGGCCCTCGCCCGGGAGGAGCAGTTCTTC.

The genes are TRBV13 and TRBJ2-4; 9 positions match TRBD2. This CDR3 region has 20 residues. V lost 1 base to trimming and J lost 2 bases; unmatched junction nucleotides: 15. Germline V CDR1 and CDR2: PRHDT, FYEKMQ (reference sequence). The CDR3 DNA follows: TGTGCCAGCAGCTTAGAGGGCTTAGCGGGAGTCCCTATGTCCAAAAACATTCAGTACTTC. This translates into CASSLEGLAGVPMSKNIQYF.

This clone appeared once. This chain joins TRBV7-9 and TRBJ1-6; D call uncertain. The V gene's germline CDR1 is SEHNR and CDR2 FQNEAQ (reference sequence). V dropped 5 bases and J dropped 4 bases, with 15 bases sitting between them. The CDR3 is made up of 16 amino acids. CDR3 protein: CASSSGPALYNSPLHF. The CDR3 nucleotides read TGTGCCAGCAGCAGCGGACCGGCCCTTTATAATTCACCCCTCCACTTT.

J is TRBJ1-1 and V is TRBV20-1, with 10 bases fitting TRBD1. This CDR3 is built from 11 residues. Per the germline V gene, CDR1 is DFQATT and CDR2 is SNEGSKA (reference sequence). V shed 5 bases, J shed 9 bases, and the junction held 3 bases outside the gene matches. DNA of the CDR3: TGCAGTGCTCCTGACAGGGGGCAAGCTTTCTTT. Translated: CSAPDRGQAFF.

The V gene is TRBV2, the J gene TRBJ1-3, with D tentatively TRBD1 (5 bases). From germline, CDR1 is SNHLY and CDR2 FYNNEI. This CDR3 is 13 amino acids long. V lost 7 bases and J 2 bases, leaving 9 bases between the germline ends. The CDR3 DNA reads as TGTGCCAGCATTCCAGGGACTGGAAACACCATATATTTT. The encoded protein is CASIPGTGNTIYF.

The CDR3 loop reads CASSQRTGANYGYTF. Here the CDR3 DNA reads TGTGCCAGCAGCCAGAGGACAGGGGCTAACTATGGCTACACCTTC. The gene calls are TRBV27 and TRBJ1-2; the match to TRBD1 covers 9 bases. Trimming removed 6 bases from V and 0 bases from J; junction bases left unmatched: 5. There are 15 residues in the CDR3. Germline V lookup: CDR1 MNHEY, CDR2 SMNVEV (reference sequence).

This clone was detected once. The chain couples TRBV30 to TRBJ1-6; D is possibly TRBD1 (5 bases). The ends were cut back, 5 bases at V and 9 bases at J, with 17 bases in the middle. The CDR3 spans 14 residues. Per germline, CDR1 GTSNPN and CDR2 SVGIG (reference sequence). CDR3 coding DNA: TGTGCCTGGGAGCGGGGGAAGGTCGGTTCACCCCTCCACTTT. Translating gives CAWERGKVGSPLHF.